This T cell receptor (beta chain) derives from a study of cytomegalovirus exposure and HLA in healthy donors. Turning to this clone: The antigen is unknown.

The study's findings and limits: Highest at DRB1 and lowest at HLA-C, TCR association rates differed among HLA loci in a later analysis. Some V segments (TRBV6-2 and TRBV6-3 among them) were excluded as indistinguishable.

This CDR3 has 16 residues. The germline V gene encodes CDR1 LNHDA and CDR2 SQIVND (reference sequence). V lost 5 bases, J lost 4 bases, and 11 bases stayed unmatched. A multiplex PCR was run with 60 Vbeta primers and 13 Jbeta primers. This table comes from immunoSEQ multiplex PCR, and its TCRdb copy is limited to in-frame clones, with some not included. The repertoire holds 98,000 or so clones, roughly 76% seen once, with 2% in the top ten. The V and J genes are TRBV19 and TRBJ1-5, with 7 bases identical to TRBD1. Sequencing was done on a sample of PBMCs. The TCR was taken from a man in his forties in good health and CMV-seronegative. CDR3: CASSDRAASPNQPQHF. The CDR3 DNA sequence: TGTGCCAGTAGTGACAGGGCGGCATCACCGAATCAGCCCCAGCATTTT.